This T cell receptor beta chain came from a study of T-cell memory formation after mild COVID-19 (dated by TCRdb to the early 2020s). Notes on the research overall: Most TCR sequence clusters were specific to one of the two donors. The cohort comprised two young, previously healthy adult volunteers, one female and one male. Longitudinal TCRalpha and TCRbeta repertoire sequencing tracked T-cell clones expanding and contracting after mild COVID-19 in a couple of donors. Beyond this particular receptor, the publication reports: From day 15 to 85, contracting clones showed balanced CD4/CD8 phenotypes, whereas a second wave of clones that expanded from day 15 to 37 leaned towards CD4+. Contracting CD4+ clones were found mainly in CM and EM memory subsets, while CD8+ clones were enriched in EMRA. Only two mild cases were covered in the study, and larger cohorts including severe cases with pre-infection samples were considered necessary. Whether the second-wave clones peaking on day 37 were SARS-CoV-2 specific was not confirmed. The detection of some responding clones in pre-infection memory suggests that pre-existing cross-reactive memory T cells joined the SARS-CoV-2 response.

From the cysteine through the phenylalanine, the CDR3 covers 14 amino acids. Just CDR3 DNA is preserved here, 42 bases in frame from base 1. The junction shows trimming of 2 bases on V and 7 bases on J, plus 12 bases between the germline ends. Sequences MNHEY (CDR1) and SMNVEV (CDR2) are obtained from the germline V gene (reference sequence). Ficoll-Paque density gradient centrifugation was the method used to isolate PBMCs. Reads for this sample came from an Illumina NovaSeq 6000. Using 5'RACE with constant-segment primers, TCRalpha and TCRbeta cDNA libraries were constructed, with sample barcodes and unique molecular identifiers added in the process. Trizol reagent was used to extract RNA from every sample. Library amplification was performed in two PCR steps, and a second sample barcode and Illumina TruSeq adapters were introduced in the second step. The libraries were sequenced on an Illumina NovaSeq using 2 x 150 bp paired-end reads. Per the original workflow: The reads were demultiplexed and collapsed into UMI-guided consensus sequences using migec v1.2.7. Using mixcr v2.1.11, UMI consensuses were aligned to TRA and TRB V and J templates and then assembled into clonotypes. A clonotype was counted as expanded or contracted only when both edgeR and NoisET called the clonotype significant, with the noise models trained on biological replicates. For edgeR calls, the thresholds were a false discovery rate-adjusted p below 0.01 and a log2 fold-change of 1. As an exploratory analysis of dynamics, max-normalized trajectories of the 1000 most abundant clonotypes were examined by PCA with hierarchical clustering. Separately sequenced CD4+ and CD8+ repertoires were used to assign the CD4 or CD8 phenotype of responding clones. TCRdb cleaned the public reads at Q25 with fastp, built clones with MiXCR and kept in-frame beta chains. Records with the same CDR3 protein are collapsed into one entry carrying the most frequent genes and DNA. In this record, the V and J calls reflect TCRdb's handling and not the investigators' own analysis. Recorded for this sample are about 350,000 distinct CDR3 sequences; approximately 15% of them occurred a single time. The ten largest account for 22% of the sample.

This clonotype was detected a few times. Its antigen is still unknown. Base quality data are lacking; no much larger clone is found one base away. Sequenced material: PBMCs or a T cell subset sorted from them (not recorded which). The chain links TRBV27 with TRBJ2-1; confidence is insufficient to name the D gene. The sequence came from a man aged 18 to 35 who had mild COVID-19 (a few samples of this study predate the infection). The sample titles of this study are shuffled in the database, so cell type and time point are left out; the donor was told from shared clones. CDR3 protein: CASSLTGMANEQFF. The DNA sequence reads TGTGCCAGCAGTTTAACGGGTATGGCGAATGAGCAGTTCTTC.